This T cell receptor beta chain was captured in a study of blood T cell repertoires in COVID-19. In the study overall: There were acute and convalescent COVID-19 samples, and they came from the United States, Italy and Spain. Sources were T cells, B-cell-depleted T cells, or PBMCs; the material itself was cDNA or gDNA.

Germline CDR1 is KGHSH and CDR2 is LQKENI. The V and J ends lost 1 base and 2 bases respectively, with 11 bases between them. This CDR3 is built from 15 residues. This clone was recorded only once. Source study methods: Estimation of nucleated cell counts was performed using reference gene primer amplification. Assay: immunoSEQ multiplex PCR; the TCRdb copy retains only in-frame clones and omits some. The V and J calls and the clone size are those of that table, but D and trimming were determined from the DNA. The table records about 39,000 clones, more than 85% of them present only once. The sequence came from a man between 50 and 59 years old with active COVID-19. The chain combines TRBV18 with TRBJ1-1; D perhaps matches TRBD1 (6 bases). The sequencing sample was made of peripheral blood. This chain's CDR3 is CASSPRQVVNTEAFF. The CDR3 region has the DNA TGTGCCAGCTCACCACGACAGGTGGTAAACACTGAAGCTTTCTTT.